These 17 T cell receptor beta chains were sequenced from one sample in a study of T cells in Graves' hyperthyroidism and ophthalmopathy (dated by TCRdb to about 2019). The library was generated by multiplex PCR. Data came from an Illumina HiSeq 2000. TCR beta CDR3 regions were amplified from RNA transcripts. For the first round of RT-PCR on the TCR CDR3, the HTBI primer set was used together with the Qiagen OneStep RT-PCR kit. TCRdb reprocessed the public reads (quality trimming at Q25 with fastp, clone calling with MiXCR) and kept in-frame beta chains. Entries are consolidated by CDR3 protein sequence, retaining the most common genes and DNA. The sample yields 530,000 or so distinct CDR3 sequences; under 60% were counted once. The ten largest clones take up around 8% of the sample. The sample taken for sequencing was peripheral blood or thyroid tissue (not recorded which). The receptors shown here come from a woman under 30 with Graves' hyperthyroidism.

This clonotype was counted at least ten times. The chain links TRBV27 to TRBJ1-1; no reliable D call. Germline lookup yields CDR1 MNHEY and CDR2 SMNVEV (reference sequence). The CDR3 runs to 11 residues. The V end lost 7 bases, the J end lost 1 base, and 4 bases lay between the germline ends. The CDR3: CASTSNTEAFF. CDR3 DNA sequence: TGTGCCAGCACCTCGAACACTGAAGCTTTCTTT.

This clonotype was found many times. The chain employs TRBV5-8 and TRBJ1-4; D is ambiguous. Trimming shortened V by 2 bases and J by 0 bases, and 8 bases separated the two germline ends. The CDR3 runs 15 residues. From germline, CDR1 is SGHTS and CDR2 YDEGEE. DNA of the CDR3: TGTGCCAGCAGCTTATCAATTGCAACTAATGAAAAACTGTTTTTT. Translating gives CASSLSIATNEKLFF.

This clonotype has at least ten counts. V and J are TRBV5-1 and TRBJ2-7; D unresolved. From germline, CDR1 is SGHRS and CDR2 YFSETQ. Deletions cut 5 bases from V and 0 bases from J, with 9 bases between. The CDR3 runs to 13 residues. The chain's CDR3 is CASRPDGSYEQYF. CDR3 coding DNA: TGCGCCAGCAGGCCAGATGGCTCCTACGAGCAGTACTTC.

The CDR3 bases are TGTGCCAGCAGCCCCGAGGATGTACGGGCCGGGGAGCTGTTTTTT. This codes for CASSPEDVRAGELFF. The chain joins TRBV7-6 to TRBJ2-2; D remains unclear. Per the germline V gene, CDR1 is SGHVS and CDR2 is FNYEAQ. V was trimmed by 5 bases and J by 6 bases, leaving 16 bases between them. The CDR3 is 15 amino acids.

The V and J genes are TRBV29-1 and TRBJ1-3; D is unclear. The V gene's germline CDR1 is SQVTM and CDR2 ANQGSEA. This CDR3 region has 10 residues. The CDR3 spells CRTGGNTIYF. CDR3 nucleotides: TGCAGAACCGGTGGAAACACCATATATTTT.

This chain connects TRBV7-2 to TRBJ2-5; TRBD2 might be the D (7 bases). V dropped 3 bases and J dropped 1 base, with 12 bases sitting between them. CDR1 and CDR2 (germline): SGHTA, FQGNSA. The CDR3 covers 15 residues. In DNA form, the CDR3 reads TGTGCCAGCAGCTTGGGGGGCGGGAGCCAAGAGACCCAGTACTTC. As protein: CASSLGGGSQETQYF.

As to this clonotype: One end of the junction varies from germline; a read error may be responsible. The chain recombines TRBV12-3 or TRBV12-4 with TRBJ2-5, with 8 bases identical to TRBD1. The CDR3 sequence is 14 residues long. In DNA, the CDR3 is TGTGCCAGCAGTGACAGGGGCGTGGATGAGACCCGGTACTTC. It yields the protein CASSDRGVDETRYF.

About this clonotype itself: No conserved phenylalanine or tryptophan is present at the end of the CDR3, so a read error is the likely explanation. The chain links TRBV24-1 to TRBJ2-2, with D tentatively TRBD1 or TRBD2 (6 bases each). Trimming removed 9 bases from V and 6 bases from J, with 19 bases in between. CDR1 KGHDR and CDR2 SFDVKD come from the germline V gene. CDR3 size: 15 residues. The CDR3 here is CATSAPGAISGELFV. CDR3 bases: TGTGCCACCTCGGCTCCGGGGGCGATTTCCGGGGAGCTGTTTGTT.

V gene TRBV18 combines with J gene TRBJ1-6, with 7 positions matching TRBD1. Trimming at V came to 3 bases and at J to 10 bases, leaving 12 bases not matched to a gene. CDR1 is KGHSH and CDR2 is LQKENI in the germline V gene. The length of the CDR3 is 16 residues. The CDR3 is CASSPEGAQLRSPLHF. CDR3 DNA: TGTGCCAGCTCACCCGAGGGGGCCCAGCTACGGTCACCCCTCCACTTT.

This clonotype was counted ten times or more. J is TRBJ2-5 and V is TRBV7-8; the match to TRBD1 covers 8 bases. Germline V gene lookup returns CDR1 SGHVS and CDR2 FQNEAQ. The CDR3 totals 15 residues. V dropped 1 base and J dropped 4; count of bases not matched to a gene: 5. The DNA for the CDR3 is TGTGCCAGCAGCTTAGTTGGACAGGGAGGAGAGACCCAGTACTTC. Amino acids: CASSLVGQGGETQYF.

The J gene is TRBJ1-5, the V gene TRBV5-6; TRBD1 matches 7 bases. This CDR3 is 14 amino acids long. V gave up 3 bases and J gave up 6 bases; unmatched junction bases: 6. Germline V CDR1 and CDR2: SGHDT, YYEEEE. The CDR3 spells CASSWGGGLQPQHF. DNA of the CDR3: TGTGCCAGCAGCTGGGGAGGGGGCCTTCAGCCCCAGCATTTT.

This clonotype was detected many times. V usage is TRBV7-2 and J usage is TRBJ1-4, with 9 bases fitting TRBD1. J lost 7 bases, V lost 6 bases, and 6 bases had no gene match. Germline lookup yields CDR1 SGHTA and CDR2 FQGNSA. The CDR3 has 14 amino acids. The CDR3: CASSQDRGGEKLFF. CDR3 sequence (DNA): TGTGCCAGCAGTCAAGACAGGGGGGGTGAAAAACTGTTTTTT.

The genes are TRBV30 and TRBJ2-3, with 10 bases matching TRBD2. Germline V gene data show CDR1 as GTSNPN and CDR2 as SVGIG (reference sequence). This CDR3 spans 15 amino acids. Losses at the gene ends were 2 bases for V and 9 bases for J; bases not matched to a gene: 11. The CDR3 reads CAWSPGLAAFRTQYF. DNA of the CDR3: TGTGCCTGGAGTCCCGGACTAGCGGCGTTTAGGACGCAGTATTTT.

Comment on this clonotype: A much bigger clone sits one base away, suggesting this may be a read error. The V gene is TRBV27, the J gene TRBJ1-1; a weak D match, TRBD1 (5 bases). V dropped 8 bases and J dropped 5 bases, with 9 bases sitting between them. The CDR3 length is 11 residues. Germline values: CDR1 MNHEY, CDR2 SMNVEV (reference sequence). CDR3 sequence: CASYGGTEAFF. The CDR3 DNA reads TGTGCCAGCTACGGGGGAACTGAAGCTTTCTTT.

To note about this clonotype: The CDR3 end shows no conserved phenylalanine or tryptophan, and so a read error is likely. The DNA is left out, because the CDR3 cannot be placed on it with certainty; the CDR3 is given as TCRdb lists it. This chain connects TRBV11-2 to TRBJ1-4. The CDR3 totals 10 residues, both ends included. Germline V gives CDR1 SGHAT, CDR2 FQNNGV. CDR3 residues: CASSSYEGRV.

At least ten counts were recorded for this clonotype. The chain joins TRBV20-1 to TRBJ1-5; TRBD1 is a possible D gene (5 bases). The CDR3 has 18 amino acids. Germline CDR1 reads DFQATT; CDR2 reads SNEGSKA (reference sequence). V gave up 1 base and J gave up 1 base, with 20 bases separating them. CDR3 residues: CSARVGPTQGYSNQPQHF. CDR3 nucleotides: TGCAGTGCTAGAGTAGGTCCGACCCAGGGTTACAGCAATCAGCCCCAGCATTTT.

The chain employs TRBV19 and TRBJ2-2; TRBD2 matches at 10 bases. The V segment lost 4 bases and the J segment 5 bases; nucleotides outside the gene matches: 4. This CDR3 spans 15 amino acids. Germline lookup yields CDR1 LNHDA and CDR2 SQIVND (reference sequence). DNA for the CDR3: TGTGCCAGTAGTACTAGCGGGGGCAGGACCGGGGAGCTGTTTTTT. Its protein product is CASSTSGGRTGELFF.